One sample yielded the 4 T cell receptor beta chains listed below, sequenced in a study of cytomegalovirus exposure and HLA in healthy donors. The assay was immunoSEQ multiplex PCR, and TCRdb's table has in-frame clones only and misses some. The data contain more than 300,000 clones, roughly 89% of them singletons. Sequencing was done on a sample of PBMCs. The receptors here all came from a woman under 30 in good health and CMV-seronegative.

The J gene is TRBJ2-7, the V gene TRBV29-1; a possible D gene is TRBD2 (6 bases). Germline assignment: CDR1 SQVTM and CDR2 ANQGSEA. The CDR3 spans 13 residues. The ends were cut back, 2 bases at V and 4 bases at J, with 12 bases in the middle. The CDR3: CSVEYGEAYEQYF. The CDR3 DNA follows: TGCAGCGTTGAATATGGGGAGGCGTACGAGCAGTACTTC.

This clone came up once. The V and J genes are TRBV27 and TRBJ2-1; the match to TRBD2 covers 10 bases. Trimming took 6 bases from V and 9 from J; bases not matched to a gene: 8. This CDR3 is built from 14 residues. The germline gives CDR1 MNHEY, CDR2 SMNVEV (reference sequence). The CDR3 bases are TGTGCCAGCAGCCCTGTCCTAGCGGGAGCTGAGCAGTTCTTC. Translating it yields CASSPVLAGAEQFF.

The chain carries TRBV6-5 and TRBJ2-7, with 8 bases identical to TRBD1. The length of the CDR3 is 13 residues. V shed 11 bases, J shed 5 bases, and the junction held 11 bases outside the gene matches. The germline CDR1 and CDR2 sequences are MNHEY and SVGAGI. CDR3 coding DNA: TGTGCCTCGGCCGGATGGGACAGGCACGAGCAGTACTTC. It encodes CASAGWDRHEQYF.

V and J are TRBV5-6 and TRBJ2-5; D is possibly TRBD2 (6 bases). This CDR3 region has 13 residues. CDR1 is SGHDT and CDR2 is YYEEEE in the germline V gene. Trimming shortened V by 4 bases and J by 4 bases, and 11 bases separated the two germline ends. This chain's CDR3 is CASSPAGGETQYF. CDR3 DNA sequence: TGTGCCAGCAGCCCCGCCGGGGGAGAGACCCAGTACTTC. The whole variable domain, remainder taken from reference TRBV5-6 and TRBJ2-5, is DAGVTQSPTHLIKTRGQQVTLRCSPKSGHDTVSWYQQALGQGPQFIFQYYEEEERQRGNFPDRFSGHQFPNYSSELNVNALLLGDSALYLCASSPAGGETQYFGPGTRLLVL.